This TCR beta chain was sequenced during a study of blood T cells in healthy people across ages. Overall study results and limits: PBMCs went unsorted, and a conclusive naive versus antigen-experienced comparison was therefore prevented. In older individuals, TCR beta diversity per million T cells was lower, falling roughly linearly with age.

This CDR3 is built from 14 residues. Germline assignment: CDR1 SEHNR and CDR2 FQNEAQ (reference sequence). V gave up 1 base and J gave up 5 bases, with 9 bases separating them. PCR was performed a second time for roughly 7 to 12 cycles using a sample-barcoded 5' primer and a J-beta primer mix. One entry per CDR3 protein results from TCRdb running MiXCR on the 5' RACE reads. The sample yields nearly 800,000 distinct CDR3 sequences, approximately 53% seen once. To note about this clonotype: Its specificity is unknown.

With each sample, at least 5 micrograms of total RNA were extracted. This receptor was taken from a man in his forties in good health. V gene TRBV7-9 combines with J gene TRBJ2-4; perhaps TRBD2 as D (6 bases). The sequenced sample was blood. In DNA form, the CDR3 reads TGTGCCAGCAGCTTAGATGGCGGGGAAAACATTCAGTACTTC. It codes for CASSLDGGENIQYF.